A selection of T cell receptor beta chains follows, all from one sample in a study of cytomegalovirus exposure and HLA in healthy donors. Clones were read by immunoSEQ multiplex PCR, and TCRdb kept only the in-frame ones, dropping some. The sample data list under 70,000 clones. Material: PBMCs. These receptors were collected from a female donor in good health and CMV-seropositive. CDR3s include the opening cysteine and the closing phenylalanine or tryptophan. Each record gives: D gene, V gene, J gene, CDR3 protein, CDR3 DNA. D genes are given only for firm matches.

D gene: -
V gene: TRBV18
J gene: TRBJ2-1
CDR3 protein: CASSKRALRDLTDNEQFF
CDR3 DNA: TGTGCCAGCTCAAAACGGGCCCTCAGGGATCTTACCGACAATGAGCAGTTCTTC

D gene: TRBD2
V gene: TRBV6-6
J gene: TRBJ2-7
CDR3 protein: CASTAGGLAYEQYF
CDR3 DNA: TGTGCCAGCACCGCAGGGGGACTAGCTTACGAGCAGTACTTC

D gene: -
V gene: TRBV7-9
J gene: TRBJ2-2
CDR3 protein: CASSLDSLNTGELFF
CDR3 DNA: TGTGCCAGCAGTTTGGACAGCCTTAACACCGGGGAGCTGTTTTTT

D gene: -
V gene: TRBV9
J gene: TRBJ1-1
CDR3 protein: CASSVGVGVWSQTEAFF
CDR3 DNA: TGTGCCAGCAGCGTAGGGGTAGGGGTATGGAGTCAGACTGAAGCTTTCTTT

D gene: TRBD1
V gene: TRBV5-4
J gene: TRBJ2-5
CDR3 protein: CASSLQGVVETQYF
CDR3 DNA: TGTGCCAGCAGCTTACAGGGGGTCGTGGAGACCCAGTACTTC

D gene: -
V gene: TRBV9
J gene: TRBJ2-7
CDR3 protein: CASSVGQGWYEQYF
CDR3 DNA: TGTGCCAGCAGCGTAGGGCAGGGGTGGTACGAGCAGTACTTC

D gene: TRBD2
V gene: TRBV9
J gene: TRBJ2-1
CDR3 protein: CASSGAGGGDNEQFF
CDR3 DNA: TGTGCCAGCAGCGGAGCGGGAGGGGGGGACAATGAGCAGTTCTTC

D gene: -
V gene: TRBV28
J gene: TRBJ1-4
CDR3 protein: CASSFYPAGATNEKLFF
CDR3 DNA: TGTGCCAGCAGTTTTTACCCCGCGGGGGCCACTAATGAAAAACTGTTTTTT

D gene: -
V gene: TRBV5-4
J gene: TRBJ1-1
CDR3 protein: CASSLAAVNTEAFF
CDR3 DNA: TGTGCCAGCAGCTTGGCCGCAGTGAACACTGAAGCTTTCTTT

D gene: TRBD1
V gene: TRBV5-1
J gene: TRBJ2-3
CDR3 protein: CASSQQGADTQYF
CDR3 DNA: TGCGCCAGCAGCCAACAGGGGGCAGATACGCAGTATTTT

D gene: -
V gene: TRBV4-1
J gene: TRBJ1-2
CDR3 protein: CASSPRFQGGYTF
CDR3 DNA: TGCGCCAGCAGCCCCCGATTCCAGGGTGGCTACACCTTC

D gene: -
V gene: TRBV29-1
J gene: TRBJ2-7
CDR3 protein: CSVRSSAYEQYF
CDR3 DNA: TGCAGCGTTCGGAGTAGCGCCTACGAGCAGTACTTC

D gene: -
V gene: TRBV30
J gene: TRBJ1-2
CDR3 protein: CAWSPGQNNYGYTF
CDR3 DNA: TGTGCCTGGAGTCCCGGACAGAACAACTATGGCTACACCTTC

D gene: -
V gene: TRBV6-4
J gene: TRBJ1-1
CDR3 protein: CASRRQSNTEDFF
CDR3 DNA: TGTGCCAGCAGGAGACAGTCAAACACTGAAGATTTCTTT

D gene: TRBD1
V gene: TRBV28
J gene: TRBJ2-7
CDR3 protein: CASSGSGTGGHNEQYF
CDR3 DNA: TGTGCCAGCAGCGGCTCCGGGACAGGGGGCCACAACGAGCAGTACTTC

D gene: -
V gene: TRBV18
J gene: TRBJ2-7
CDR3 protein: CASSPTDSYEQYF
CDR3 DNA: TGTGCCAGCTCACCGACCGACAGCTACGAGCAGTACTTC

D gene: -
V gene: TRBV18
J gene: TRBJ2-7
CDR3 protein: CASSPGLEQYF
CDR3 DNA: TGTGCCAGCTCACCAGGCCTTGAGCAGTACTTC

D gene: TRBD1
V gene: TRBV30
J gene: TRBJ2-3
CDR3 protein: CAWSISGTGTDTQYF
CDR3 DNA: TGTGCCTGGAGTATCTCAGGGACAGGCACAGATACGCAGTATTTT

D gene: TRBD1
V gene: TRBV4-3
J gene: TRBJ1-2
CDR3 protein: CASSQGTVTIYGYTF
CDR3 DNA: TGCGCCAGCAGCCAGGGGACAGTTACAATCTATGGCTACACCTTC

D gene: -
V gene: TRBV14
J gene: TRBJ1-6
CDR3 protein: CASSQERAWNSPLHF
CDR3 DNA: TGTGCCAGCAGCCAAGAGAGGGCTTGGAATTCACCCCTCCACTTT

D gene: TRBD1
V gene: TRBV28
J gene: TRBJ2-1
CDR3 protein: CASSLLQGAKDEQFF
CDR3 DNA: TGTGCCAGCAGTTTATTGCAGGGGGCTAAAGATGAGCAGTTCTTC

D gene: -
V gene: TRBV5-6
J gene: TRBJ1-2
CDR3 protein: CASYKESYGYTF
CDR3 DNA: TGTGCCAGCTACAAGGAGAGCTATGGCTACACCTTC

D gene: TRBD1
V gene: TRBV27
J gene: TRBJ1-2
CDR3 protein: CASSRTGLNRYGYTF
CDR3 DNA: TGTGCCAGCAGCCGGACAGGGCTAAATCGGTATGGCTACACCTTC

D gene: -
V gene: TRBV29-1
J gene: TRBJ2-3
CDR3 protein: CSVNGWRVSADTQYF
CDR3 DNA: TGCAGCGTTAACGGTTGGAGGGTTAGTGCGGATACGCAGTATTTT

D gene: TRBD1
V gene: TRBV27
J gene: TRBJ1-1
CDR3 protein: CASSSGTGGTLEAFF
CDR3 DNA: TGTGCCAGCAGCTCCGGGACAGGGGGCACCTTGGAAGCTTTCTTT

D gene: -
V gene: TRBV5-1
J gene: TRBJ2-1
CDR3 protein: CASSLVTDPTYNEQFF
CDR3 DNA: TGCGCCAGCAGCTTGGTCACAGACCCGACCTACAATGAGCAGTTCTTC

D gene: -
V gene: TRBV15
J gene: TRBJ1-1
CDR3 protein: CATSRDQGLVTEAFF
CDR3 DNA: TGTGCCACCAGCAGAGATCAGGGTTTAGTGACTGAAGCTTTCTTT

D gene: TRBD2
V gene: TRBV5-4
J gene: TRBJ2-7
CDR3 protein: CASSLLGAGVVGEQYF
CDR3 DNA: TGTGCCAGCAGCTTGCTTGGGGCGGGAGTTGTAGGTGAGCAGTACTTC

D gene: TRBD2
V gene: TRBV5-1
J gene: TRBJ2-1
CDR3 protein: CASSRGGLVNEQFF
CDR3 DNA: TGCGCCAGCAGCCGGGGGGGCCTAGTCAATGAGCAGTTCTTC

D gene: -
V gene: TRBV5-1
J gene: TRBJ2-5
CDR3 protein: CASSLASPVTSIQETQYF
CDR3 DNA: TGCGCCAGCAGCTTGGCCAGCCCAGTGACAAGTATCCAAGAGACCCAGTACTTC

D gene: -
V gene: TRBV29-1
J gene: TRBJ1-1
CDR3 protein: CSVEYLRDFHENTEAFF
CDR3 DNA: TGCAGCGTTGAATACCTCCGGGACTTTCATGAGAACACTGAAGCTTTCTTT

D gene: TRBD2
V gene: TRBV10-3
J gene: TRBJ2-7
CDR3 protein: CAISESGLAAYEQYF
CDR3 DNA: TGTGCCATCAGTGAGTCTGGACTAGCGGCCTACGAGCAGTACTTC

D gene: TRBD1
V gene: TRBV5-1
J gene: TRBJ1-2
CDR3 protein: CASSPRDRFGYTF
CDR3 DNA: TGCGCCAGCAGCCCCCGGGACAGGTTTGGCTACACCTTC

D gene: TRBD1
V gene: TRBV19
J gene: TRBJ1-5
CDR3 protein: CASNRGPSNQPQHF
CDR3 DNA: TGTGCCAGCAACAGGGGGCCGAGCAATCAGCCCCAGCATTTT

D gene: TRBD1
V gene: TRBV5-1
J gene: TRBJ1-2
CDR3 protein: CASSYTPSGTGVDYGYTF
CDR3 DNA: TGCGCCAGCAGTTATACCCCGTCCGGGACAGGGGTCGACTATGGCTACACCTTC

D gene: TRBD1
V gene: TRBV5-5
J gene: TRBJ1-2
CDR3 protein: CASSFGQANYGYTF
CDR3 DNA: TGTGCCAGCAGCTTCGGACAGGCCAACTATGGCTACACCTTC

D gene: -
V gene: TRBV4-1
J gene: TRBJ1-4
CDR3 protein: CASSQLGPGGGINEKLFF
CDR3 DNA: TGCGCCAGCAGCCAACTGGGGCCTGGGGGGGGGATTAATGAAAAACTGTTTTTT

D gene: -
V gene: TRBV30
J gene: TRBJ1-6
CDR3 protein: CAWHRVNPPLHF
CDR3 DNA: TGTGCCTGGCACAGGGTTAATCCACCCCTCCACTTT

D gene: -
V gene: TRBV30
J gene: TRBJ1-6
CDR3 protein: CAWSLRREILHF
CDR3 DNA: TGTGCCTGGAGTTTACGCCGGGAGATTCTCCACTTT